A single sample gave rise to the 6 T cell receptor beta chains below, sequenced in a study of monozygotic twins with inflammatory bowel disease. For each CDR3 protein, TCRdb gives one entry from its re-call of the 5' RACE reads, without DNA. The sample table sets out over 200,000 distinct CDR3 sequences. Sequenced: blood. The receptors were sampled from a human donor with ulcerative colitis or Crohn's disease, or a healthy co-twin of an affected twin (not recorded which).

The chain is built from TRBV6-5 and TRBJ1-2; TCRdb's D call of TRBD1 is untestable without DNA. Germline CDR1 is MNHEY and CDR2 is SVGAGI. The CDR3 contains 15 residues. The CDR3 here is CASSYDSPFNYGYTF.

CDR3 loop: CASSPPPGPANEKLFF. This sequence joins TRBV6-1 and TRBJ1-4; TCRdb's assignment of TRBD1 cannot be checked, as there is no DNA. The germline V gene has CDR1 MNHNS and CDR2 SASEGT. There are 16 residues in the CDR3.

This chain uses TRBV7-7 with TRBJ2-3. Germline values: CDR1 SSHAT, CDR2 FNYEAQ (reference sequence). The CDR3 has 14 amino acids. The CDR3: CASSMIRGKDTQYF.

V usage is TRBV5-4 and J usage is TRBJ1-1. CDR1 and CDR2 (germline): SGHNT, YYREEE (reference sequence). The CDR3 contains 17 residues. CDR3 loop: CASSLEEWRGLNTEAFF. The full variable domain, with the rest looked up from reference TRBV5-4 and TRBJ1-1, is ETGVTQSPTHLIKTRGQQVTLRCSSQSGHNTVSWYQQALGQGPQFIFQYYREEENGRGNFPPRFSGLQFPNYSSELNVNALELDDSALYLCASSLEEWRGLNTEAFFGQGTRLTVV.

The rearrangement links TRBV20-1 to TRBJ2-3. The CDR3 has 15 amino acids. In germline, CDR1 is DFQATT, CDR2 SNEGSKA (reference sequence). This CDR3 reads CSARDLEAAVDTQYF.

The chain combines TRBV5-6 with TRBJ1-2. Germline V gene sequence: CDR1 SGHDT, CDR2 YYEEEE. This CDR3 has 14 amino acids. The CDR3 loop is CASSLAVGGYGYTF.